This T cell receptor (beta chain) came from a study of human T cells and chemical hapten exposure. Study at large: DPC at 0.01% went onto the upper back in patch tests, read at 6 days. Study-wide findings and caveats: Each of the donors had alopecia, so their immune responses may not resemble those of healthy people.

TCRdb used MiXCR to reprocess the RACE reads, holding one entry per CDR3 protein. The sample lists around 250,000 distinct CDR3 sequences, approximately 8.4% occurring once. The CDR3 runs to 14 residues. J was trimmed by 5 bases and V by 3 bases; bases with no gene match: 4. CDR1 and CDR2 (germline): GTSNPN, SVGIG (reference sequence). As to this clonotype: The antigen is undetermined.

The time point: pre-sensitization, week 0. Treatment of the sample: therapeutic diphenylcyclopropenone sensitization with weekly scalp DPC. Each donor was an alopecia patient between 18 and 70 years of age who qualified for DPC. Before extraction, the whole blood was not fractionated, and total RNA was taken from it. The specimen was whole blood, collected in connection with sensitization to the hapten diphenylcyclopropenone (DPC). V gene TRBV30 combines with J gene TRBJ2-3, with 11 bases identical to TRBD1. This clonotype was sampled from a woman in her forties with alopecia areata. Some clones in this sample may be carry-over from other donors' samples. The CDR3 nucleotides read TGTGCCTGGAGGGGGGACAGGGGGAGAGATACGCAGTATTTT. Its protein product is CAWRGDRGRDTQYF.